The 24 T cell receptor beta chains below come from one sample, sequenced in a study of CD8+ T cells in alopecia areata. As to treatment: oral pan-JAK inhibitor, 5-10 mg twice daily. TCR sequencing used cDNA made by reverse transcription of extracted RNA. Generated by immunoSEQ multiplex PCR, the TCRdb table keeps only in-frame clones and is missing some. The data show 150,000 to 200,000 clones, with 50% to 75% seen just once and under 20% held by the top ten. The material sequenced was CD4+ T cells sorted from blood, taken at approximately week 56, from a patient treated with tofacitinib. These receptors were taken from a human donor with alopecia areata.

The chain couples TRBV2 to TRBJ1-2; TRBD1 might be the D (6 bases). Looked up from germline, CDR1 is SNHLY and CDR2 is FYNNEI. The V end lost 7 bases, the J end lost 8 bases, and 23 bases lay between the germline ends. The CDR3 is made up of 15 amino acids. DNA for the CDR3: TGTGCCAGCACGTGGGTACAGGGCCCCTCTGGGGGCTACACCTTC. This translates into CASTWVQGPSGGYTF. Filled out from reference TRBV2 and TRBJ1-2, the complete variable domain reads EPEVTQTPSHQVTQMGQEVILRCVPISNHLYFYWYRQILGQKVEFLVSFYNNEISEKSEIFDDQFSVERPDGSNFTLKIRSTKLEDSAMYFCASTWVQGPSGGYTFGSGTRLTVV.

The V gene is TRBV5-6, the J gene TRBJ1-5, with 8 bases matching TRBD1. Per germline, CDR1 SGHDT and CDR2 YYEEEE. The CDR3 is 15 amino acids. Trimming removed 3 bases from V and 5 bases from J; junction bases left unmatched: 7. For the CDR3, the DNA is TGTGCCAGCAGCTCATACCGGGACAGGTATCAGCCCCAGCATTTT. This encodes CASSSYRDRYQPQHF.

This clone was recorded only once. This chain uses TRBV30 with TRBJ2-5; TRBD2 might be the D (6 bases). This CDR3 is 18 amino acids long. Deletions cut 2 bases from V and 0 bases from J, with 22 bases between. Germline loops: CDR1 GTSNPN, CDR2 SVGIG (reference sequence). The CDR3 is CAWSHPAGGATYQETQYF. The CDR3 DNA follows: TGTGCCTGGAGTCACCCCGCCGGCGGGGCCACGTACCAAGAGACCCAGTACTTC.

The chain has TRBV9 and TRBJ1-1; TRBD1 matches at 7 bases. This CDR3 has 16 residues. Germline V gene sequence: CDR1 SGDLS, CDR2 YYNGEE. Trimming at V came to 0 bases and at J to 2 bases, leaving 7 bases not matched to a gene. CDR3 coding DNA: TGTGCCAGCAGCGTAGCCCTCGGACAGGTAAACACTGAAGCTTTCTTT. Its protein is CASSVALGQVNTEAFF. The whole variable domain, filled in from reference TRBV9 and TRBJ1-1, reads DSGVTQTPKHLITATGQRVTLRCSPRSGDLSVYWYQQSLDQGLQFLIQYYNGEERAKGNILERFSAQQFPDLHSELNLSSLELGDSALYFCASSVALGQVNTEAFFGQGTRLTVV.

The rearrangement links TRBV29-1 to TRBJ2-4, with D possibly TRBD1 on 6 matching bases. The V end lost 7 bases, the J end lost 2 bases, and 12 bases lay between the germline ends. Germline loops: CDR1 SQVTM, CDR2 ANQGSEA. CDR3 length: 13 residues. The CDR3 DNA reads TGCAGCGCCGGGACATCGCCCAAAAACATTCAGTACTTC. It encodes CSAGTSPKNIQYF.

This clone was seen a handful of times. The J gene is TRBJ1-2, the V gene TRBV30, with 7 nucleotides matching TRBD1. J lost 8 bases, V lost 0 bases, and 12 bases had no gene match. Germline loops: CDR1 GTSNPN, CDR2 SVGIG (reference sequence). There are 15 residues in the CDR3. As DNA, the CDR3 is TGTGCCTGGAGTGTAAGGGGGCCCTCGGGTAGCGGCTACACCTTC. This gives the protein CAWSVRGPSGSGYTF.

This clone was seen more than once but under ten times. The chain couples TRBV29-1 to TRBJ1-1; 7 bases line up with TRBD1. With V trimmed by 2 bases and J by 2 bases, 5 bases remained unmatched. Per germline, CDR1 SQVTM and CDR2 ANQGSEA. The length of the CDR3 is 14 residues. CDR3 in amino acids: CSVEQRQGNTEAFF. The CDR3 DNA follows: TGCAGCGTTGAACAAAGACAGGGAAACACTGAAGCTTTCTTT.

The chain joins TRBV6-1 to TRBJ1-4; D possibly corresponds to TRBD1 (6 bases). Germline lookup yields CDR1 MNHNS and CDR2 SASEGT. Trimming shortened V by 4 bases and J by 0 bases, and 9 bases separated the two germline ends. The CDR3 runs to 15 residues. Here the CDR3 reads CASSVRQATNEKLFF. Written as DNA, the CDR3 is TGTGCCAGCAGTGTGCGACAGGCAACTAATGAAAAACTGTTTTTT.

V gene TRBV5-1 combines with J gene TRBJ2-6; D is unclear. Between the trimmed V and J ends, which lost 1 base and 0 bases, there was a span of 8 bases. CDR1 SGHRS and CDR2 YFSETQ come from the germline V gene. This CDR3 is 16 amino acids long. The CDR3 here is CASSLKGPSGANVLTF. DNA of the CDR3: TGCGCCAGCAGCTTGAAAGGGCCCTCTGGGGCCAACGTCCTGACTTTC.

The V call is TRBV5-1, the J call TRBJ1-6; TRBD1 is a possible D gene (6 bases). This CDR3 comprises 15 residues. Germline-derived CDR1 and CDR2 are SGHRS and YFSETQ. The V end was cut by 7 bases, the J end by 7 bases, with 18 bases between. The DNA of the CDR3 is TGCGCCAGCCGTTCATCAATGGGGGCCAATTCACCCCTCCACTTT. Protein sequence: CASRSSMGANSPLHF.

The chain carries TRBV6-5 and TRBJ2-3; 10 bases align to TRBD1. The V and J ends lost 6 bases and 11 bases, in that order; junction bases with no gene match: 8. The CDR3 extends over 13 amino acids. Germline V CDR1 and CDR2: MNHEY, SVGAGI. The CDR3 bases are TGTGCCAGCAGGAAGACAGGGGGCGGAGGGCAGTATTTT. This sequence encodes CASRKTGGGGQYF.

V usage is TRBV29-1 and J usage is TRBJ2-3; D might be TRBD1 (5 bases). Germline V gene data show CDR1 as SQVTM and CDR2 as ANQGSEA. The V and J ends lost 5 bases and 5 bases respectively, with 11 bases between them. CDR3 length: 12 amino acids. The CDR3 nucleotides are TGCAGCGTTTCGACAGATGGAGATACGCAGTATTTT. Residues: CSVSTDGDTQYF.

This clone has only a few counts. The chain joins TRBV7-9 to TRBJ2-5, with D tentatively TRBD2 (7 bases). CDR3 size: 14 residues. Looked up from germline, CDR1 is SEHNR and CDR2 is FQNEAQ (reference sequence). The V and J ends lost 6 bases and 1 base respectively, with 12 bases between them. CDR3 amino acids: CASSRGGFQETQYF. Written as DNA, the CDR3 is TGTGCCAGCAGTAGGGGGGGCTTCCAAGAGACCCAGTACTTC.

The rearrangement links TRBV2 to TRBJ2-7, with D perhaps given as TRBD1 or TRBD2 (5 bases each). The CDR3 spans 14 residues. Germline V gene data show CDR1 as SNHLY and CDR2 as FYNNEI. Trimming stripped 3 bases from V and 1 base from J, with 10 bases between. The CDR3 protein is CASSDVGESYEQYF. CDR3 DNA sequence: TGTGCCAGCAGTGATGTGGGGGAGTCCTACGAGCAGTACTTC.

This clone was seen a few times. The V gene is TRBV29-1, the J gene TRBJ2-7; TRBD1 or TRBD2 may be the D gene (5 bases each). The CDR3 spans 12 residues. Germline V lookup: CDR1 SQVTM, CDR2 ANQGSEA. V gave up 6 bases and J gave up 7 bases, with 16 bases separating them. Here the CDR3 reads CSVDAGGQEQYF. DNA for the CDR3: TGCAGCGTAGACGCTGGGGGTCAGGAGCAGTACTTC.

The CDR3 spells CASSMSRGYEQFF. CDR3 bases: TGTGCCAGTAGTATGTCTAGAGGCTATGAGCAGTTCTTC. The rearrangement links TRBV19 to TRBJ2-1; D gene uncertain. This CDR3 comprises 13 residues. V was pared by 3 bases and J by 8 bases, with 11 bases between. Looked up from germline, CDR1 is LNHDA and CDR2 is SQIVND (reference sequence).

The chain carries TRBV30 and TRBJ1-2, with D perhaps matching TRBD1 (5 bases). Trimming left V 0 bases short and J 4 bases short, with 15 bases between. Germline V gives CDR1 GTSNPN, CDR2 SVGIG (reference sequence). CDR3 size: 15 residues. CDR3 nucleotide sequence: TGTGCCTGGAGTGTAGGTCACTCCGGGGGCTATGGCTACACCTTC. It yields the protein CAWSVGHSGGYGYTF.

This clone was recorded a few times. The CDR3 here is CASSSVTPGRSGYTF. The CDR3 bases are TGCGCCAGCAGCTCCGTAACGCCAGGGAGGTCTGGCTACACCTTC. The genes are TRBV5-1 and TRBJ1-2; possible D gene TRBD1, 5 bases. V lost 3 bases to trimming and J lost 7 bases, with 19 bases between them. From germline, CDR1 is SGHRS and CDR2 YFSETQ. The CDR3 covers 15 residues.

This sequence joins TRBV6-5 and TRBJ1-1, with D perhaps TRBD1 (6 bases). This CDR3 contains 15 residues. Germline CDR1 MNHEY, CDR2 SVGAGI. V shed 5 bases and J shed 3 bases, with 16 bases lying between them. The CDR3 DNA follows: TGTGCCAGCAGTCCTCGAAGGGGGGCGCACACTGAAGCTTTCTTT. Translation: CASSPRRGAHTEAFF.

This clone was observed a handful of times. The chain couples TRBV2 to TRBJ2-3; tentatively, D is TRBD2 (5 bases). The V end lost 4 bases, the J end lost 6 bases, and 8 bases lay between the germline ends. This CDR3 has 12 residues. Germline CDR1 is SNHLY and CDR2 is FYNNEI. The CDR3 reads CASSGTGDTQYF. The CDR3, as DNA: TGTGCCAGCAGTGGGACTGGGGATACGCAGTATTTT.

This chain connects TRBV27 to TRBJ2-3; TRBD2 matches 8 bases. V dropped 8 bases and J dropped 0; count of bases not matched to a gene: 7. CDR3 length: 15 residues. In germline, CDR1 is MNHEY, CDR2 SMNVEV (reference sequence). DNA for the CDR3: TGTGCCAGCCGGGACGGGGGGGCCAGCACAGATACGCAGTATTTT. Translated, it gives CASRDGGASTDTQYF.

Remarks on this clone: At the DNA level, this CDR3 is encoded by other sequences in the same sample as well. CDR3 nucleotides: TGTGCCAGCAGCCCGCGGAGTGGAGATACGCAGTATTTT. Protein sequence: CASSPRSGDTQYF. The chain has TRBV7-7 and TRBJ2-3, with D unclear. V was clipped by 5 bases and J by 5 bases, with 11 bases between them. CDR1 SSHAT and CDR2 FNYEAQ come from the germline V gene (reference sequence). The CDR3 loop spans 13 amino acids.

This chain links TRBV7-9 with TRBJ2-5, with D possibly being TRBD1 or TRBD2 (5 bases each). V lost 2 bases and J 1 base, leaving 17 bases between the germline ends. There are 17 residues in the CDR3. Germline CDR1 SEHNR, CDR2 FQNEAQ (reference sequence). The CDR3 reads CASSLFRDWDRQETQYF. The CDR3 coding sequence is TGTGCCAGCAGCTTATTTCGGGATTGGGACCGCCAAGAGACCCAGTACTTC.

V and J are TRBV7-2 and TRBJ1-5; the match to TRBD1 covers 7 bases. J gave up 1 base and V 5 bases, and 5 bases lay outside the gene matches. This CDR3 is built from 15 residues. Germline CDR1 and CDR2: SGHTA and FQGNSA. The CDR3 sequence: CASSVQGGSNQPQHF. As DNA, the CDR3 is TGTGCCAGCAGCGTGCAGGGGGGGAGCAATCAGCCCCAGCATTTT.